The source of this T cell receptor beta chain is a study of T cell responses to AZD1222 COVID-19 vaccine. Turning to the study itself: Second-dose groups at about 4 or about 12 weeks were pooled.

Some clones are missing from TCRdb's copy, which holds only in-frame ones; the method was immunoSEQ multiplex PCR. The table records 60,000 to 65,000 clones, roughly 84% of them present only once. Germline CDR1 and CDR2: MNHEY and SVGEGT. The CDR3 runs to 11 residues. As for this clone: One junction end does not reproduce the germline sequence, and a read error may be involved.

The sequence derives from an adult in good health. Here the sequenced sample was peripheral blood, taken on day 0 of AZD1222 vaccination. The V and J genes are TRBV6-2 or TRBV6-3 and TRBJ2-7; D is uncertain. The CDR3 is CASRYLYEQYF. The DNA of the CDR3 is TGTGCCAGCAGGTACTTGTACGAGCAGTACTTC.